This TCR beta chain stems from a study of long-term antiretroviral therapy in people with HIV. Across the study: Specimens dating back about a decade before the 2015 immediate-ART recommendation are the oldest included.

Germline V gene lookup returns CDR1 MDHEN and CDR2 SYDVKM. The CDR3 extends over 14 amino acids. V lost 7 bases, J lost 2 bases, and 12 bases lay in between. Survey level was the resolution at which the v3.0 immunoSEQ assay ran. Libraries were prepared by immunoSEQ multiplex PCR; TCRdb keeps only in-frame clonotypes and omits some of them. The sample contains under 8,500 clones, 80% to 90% of which appear only once. The chain couples TRBV28 to TRBJ1-3, with D tentatively TRBD1 (6 bases). The sequence derives from a woman aged 50 to 60 with HIV. Specimen: unsorted PBMCs, collected 3.7 years after starting antiretroviral therapy. CDR3 DNA: TGTGCCAGCAATACAGGGTCTGCTGGAAACACCATATATTTT. This gives the protein CASNTGSAGNTIYF.